This T cell receptor beta chain was found in a study of human T cells and chemical hapten exposure. Study conclusions and caveats: Sensitization with DPC brought no change to TCRs above 1 in 1000 in frequency.

A note on this clonotype: Its matching antigen is unknown.

Time point specified: patch test 2, 6 weeks after DPC sensitization. Treatment denoted: therapeutic diphenylcyclopropenone sensitization with weekly scalp DPC. Blood, whole and unfractionated, served as the source for total RNA extraction. The CDR3 sequence is 15 residues long. Per the germline V gene, CDR1 is SGHRS and CDR2 is YFSETQ. The trim removed 0 bases at V and 4 bases at J, leaving 2 bases unmatched. Via MiXCR, TCRdb re-called the RACE reads, giving one row per CDR3 protein. Of fewer than 95,000 distinct CDR3 sequences listed, approximately 11% are singletons. The chain carries TRBV5-1 and TRBJ1-5, with 9 bases that match TRBD1. This sequence was found in a man in his forties or fifties with alopecia areata. Some clones in this sample may be carry-over from other donors' samples. The sequenced sample was whole blood, obtained in connection with sensitization to the hapten diphenylcyclopropenone (DPC). This chain's CDR3 is CASSLATGGNQPQHF. The CDR3 DNA is TGCGCCAGCAGCTTGGCGACAGGGGGAAATCAGCCCCAGCATTTT.